This T cell receptor (beta chain) was found in a study of CD8+ T cells in alopecia areata. Study findings and constraints: Clarity of TCR sharing across patients fell short of that in mice, possibly HLA-related. Sequencing of scalp samples also captures resident alphabeta T cells of normal skin.

Comments on this clone: Its antigen is unidentified.

The CDR3 is 12 residues long. Germline loops: CDR1 MDHEN, CDR2 SYDVKM. V gave up 11 bases and J gave up 7 bases, with 17 bases separating them. Lesional scalp punch biopsies and peripheral blood were collected from alopecia areata patients. Using a FACSAria, the CD4+ and CD8+ T cells were sorted from the PBMCs. After isolation, RNA underwent reverse transcription to generate cDNA as the sequencing template. Clones were sequenced by immunoSEQ multiplex PCR, and TCRdb holds only the in-frame ones, with some missing. The repertoire holds 65,000 to 90,000 clones, with 45% to 60% as singletons. The sample consisted of NKG2D-high CD8+ T cells sorted from blood. This chain joins TRBV28 and TRBJ2-5, with D perhaps given as TRBD1 or TRBD2 (6 bases each). The receptor comes from a human donor with alopecia areata. DNA for the CDR3: TGTGCCGCCGGAGGGGGGCGAGGGACCCAGTACTTC. It yields the protein CAAGGGRGTQYF.